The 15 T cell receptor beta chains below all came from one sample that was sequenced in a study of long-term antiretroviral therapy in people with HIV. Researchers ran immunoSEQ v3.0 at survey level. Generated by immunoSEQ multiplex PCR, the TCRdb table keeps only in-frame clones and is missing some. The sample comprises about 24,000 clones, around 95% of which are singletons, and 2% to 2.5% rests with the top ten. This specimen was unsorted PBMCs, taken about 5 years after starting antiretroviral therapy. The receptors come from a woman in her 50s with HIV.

This CDR3 is CASSFSQPGTGEQFF. CDR3 coding DNA: TGTGCCAGCAGCTTTAGCCAGCCCGGTACGGGTGAGCAGTTCTTC. The rearrangement uses TRBV5-6 and TRBJ2-1; D call uncertain. The CDR3 runs to 15 residues. Germline V gives CDR1 SGHDT, CDR2 YYEEEE. Trimming took off 2 bases at V and 9 bases at J, with 18 bases between the two ends. Full variable domain (rest looked up from reference TRBV5-6 and TRBJ2-1): DAGVTQSPTHLIKTRGQQVTLRCSPKSGHDTVSWYQQALGQGPQFIFQYYEEEERQRGNFPDRFSGHQFPNYSSELNVNALLLGDSALYLCASSFSQPGTGEQFFGPGTRLTVL.

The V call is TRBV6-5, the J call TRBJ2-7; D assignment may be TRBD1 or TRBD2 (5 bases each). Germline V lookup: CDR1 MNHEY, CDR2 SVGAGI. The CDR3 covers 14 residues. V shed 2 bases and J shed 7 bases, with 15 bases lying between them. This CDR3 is CASSYGAKWGEQYF. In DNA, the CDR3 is TGTGCCAGCAGTTACGGCGCAAAGTGGGGGGAGCAGTACTTC.

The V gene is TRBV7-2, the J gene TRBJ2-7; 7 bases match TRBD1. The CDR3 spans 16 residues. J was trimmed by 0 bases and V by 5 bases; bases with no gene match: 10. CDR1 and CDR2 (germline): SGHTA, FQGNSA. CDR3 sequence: CASSRTGAPYSYEQYF. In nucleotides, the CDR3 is TGTGCCAGCAGCCGTACAGGGGCCCCCTACTCCTACGAGCAGTACTTC.

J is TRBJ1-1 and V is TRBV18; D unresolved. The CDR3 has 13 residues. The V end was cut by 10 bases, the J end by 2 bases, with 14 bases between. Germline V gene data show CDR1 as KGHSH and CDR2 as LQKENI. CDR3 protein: CATAVGQNTEAFF. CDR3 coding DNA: TGTGCCACCGCGGTGGGCCAAAACACTGAAGCTTTCTTT.

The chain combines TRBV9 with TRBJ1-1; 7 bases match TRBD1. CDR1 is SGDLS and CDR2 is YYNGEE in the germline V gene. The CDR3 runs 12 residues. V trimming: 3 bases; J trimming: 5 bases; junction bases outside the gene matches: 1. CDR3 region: CASSEQGTEAFF. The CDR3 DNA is TGTGCCAGCAGCGAACAGGGGACTGAAGCTTTCTTT.

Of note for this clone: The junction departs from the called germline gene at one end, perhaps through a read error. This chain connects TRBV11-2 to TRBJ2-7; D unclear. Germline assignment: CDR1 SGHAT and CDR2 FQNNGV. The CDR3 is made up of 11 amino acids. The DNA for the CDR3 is TGTGCCAGCAGTTTAGGGCCCGAGCAGTACTTC. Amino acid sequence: CASSLGPEQYF. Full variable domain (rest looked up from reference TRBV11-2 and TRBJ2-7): EAGVAQSPRYKIIEKRQSVAFWCNPISGHATLYWYQQILGQGPKLLIQFQNNGVVDDSQLPKDRFSAERLKGVDSTLKIQPAKLEDSAVYLCASSLGPEQYFGPGTRLTVT.

The CDR3 protein is CASSIMSGDGYTF. The DNA for the CDR3 is TGTGCCAGTAGTATAATGTCGGGTGATGGCTACACCTTC. The chain is built from TRBV19 and TRBJ1-2; D ambiguous. The V end lost 2 bases, the J end lost 6 bases, and 10 bases lay between the germline ends. The CDR3 spans 13 residues. In germline, CDR1 is LNHDA, CDR2 SQIVND (reference sequence).

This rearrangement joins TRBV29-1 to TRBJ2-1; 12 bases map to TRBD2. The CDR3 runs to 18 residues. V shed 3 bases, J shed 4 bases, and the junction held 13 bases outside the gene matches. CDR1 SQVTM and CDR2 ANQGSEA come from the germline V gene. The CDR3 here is CSVDGLAGGDSKYNEQFF. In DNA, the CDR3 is TGCAGCGTTGATGGGCTAGCGGGAGGGGACTCGAAGTACAATGAGCAGTTCTTC.

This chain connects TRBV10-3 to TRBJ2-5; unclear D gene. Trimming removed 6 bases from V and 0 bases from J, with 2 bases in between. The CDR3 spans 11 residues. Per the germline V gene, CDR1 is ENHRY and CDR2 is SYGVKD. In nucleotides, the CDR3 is TGTGCCATCAGCGACCAAGAGACCCAGTACTTC. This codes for CAISDQETQYF.

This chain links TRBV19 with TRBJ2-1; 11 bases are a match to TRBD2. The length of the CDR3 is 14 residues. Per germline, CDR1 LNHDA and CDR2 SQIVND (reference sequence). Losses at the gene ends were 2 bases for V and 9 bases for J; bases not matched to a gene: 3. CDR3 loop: CASSIQGLAGEQFF. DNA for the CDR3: TGTGCCAGTAGTATACAAGGACTAGCGGGTGAGCAGTTCTTC.

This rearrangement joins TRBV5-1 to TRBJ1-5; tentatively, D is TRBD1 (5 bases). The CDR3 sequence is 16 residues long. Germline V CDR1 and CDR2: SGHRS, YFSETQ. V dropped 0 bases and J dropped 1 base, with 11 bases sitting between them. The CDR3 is CASSLGTQSSNQPQHF. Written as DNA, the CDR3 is TGCGCCAGCAGCTTGGGGACACAGAGCAGCAATCAGCCCCAGCATTTT.

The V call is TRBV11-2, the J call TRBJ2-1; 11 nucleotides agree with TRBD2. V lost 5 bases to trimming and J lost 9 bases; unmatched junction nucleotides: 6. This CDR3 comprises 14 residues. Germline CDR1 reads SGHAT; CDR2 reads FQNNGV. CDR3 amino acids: CASSLAGGRGEQFF. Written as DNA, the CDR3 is TGTGCCAGCAGCCTAGCGGGAGGAAGGGGTGAGCAGTTCTTC.

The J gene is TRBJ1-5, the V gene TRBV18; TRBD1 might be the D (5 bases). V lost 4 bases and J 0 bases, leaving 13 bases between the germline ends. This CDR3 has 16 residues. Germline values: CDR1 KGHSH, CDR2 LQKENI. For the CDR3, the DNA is TGTGCCAGCTCACGGGGCACCACGGATAGCAATCAGCCCCAGCATTTT. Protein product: CASSRGTTDSNQPQHF.

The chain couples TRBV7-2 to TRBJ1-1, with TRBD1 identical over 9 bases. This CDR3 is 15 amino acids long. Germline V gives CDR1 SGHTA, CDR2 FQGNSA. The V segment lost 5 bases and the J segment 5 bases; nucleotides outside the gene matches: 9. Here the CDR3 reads CASSQLGQGLTEAFF. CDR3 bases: TGTGCCAGCAGCCAGTTGGGACAGGGACTTACTGAAGCTTTCTTT. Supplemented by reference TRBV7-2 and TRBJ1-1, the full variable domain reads GAGVSQSPSNKVTEKGKDVELRCDPISGHTALYWYRQSLGQGLEFLIYFQGNSAPDKSGLPSDRFSAERTGGSVSTLTIQRTQQEDSAVYLCASSQLGQGLTEAFFGQGTRLTVV.

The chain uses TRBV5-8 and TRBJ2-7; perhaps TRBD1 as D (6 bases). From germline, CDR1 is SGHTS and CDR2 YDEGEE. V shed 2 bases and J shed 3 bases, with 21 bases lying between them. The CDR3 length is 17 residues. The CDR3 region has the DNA TGTGCCAGCAGCTTTCTTTTCTTAACCGGACAGCACTACGAGCAGTACTTC. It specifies CASSFLFLTGQHYEQYF.